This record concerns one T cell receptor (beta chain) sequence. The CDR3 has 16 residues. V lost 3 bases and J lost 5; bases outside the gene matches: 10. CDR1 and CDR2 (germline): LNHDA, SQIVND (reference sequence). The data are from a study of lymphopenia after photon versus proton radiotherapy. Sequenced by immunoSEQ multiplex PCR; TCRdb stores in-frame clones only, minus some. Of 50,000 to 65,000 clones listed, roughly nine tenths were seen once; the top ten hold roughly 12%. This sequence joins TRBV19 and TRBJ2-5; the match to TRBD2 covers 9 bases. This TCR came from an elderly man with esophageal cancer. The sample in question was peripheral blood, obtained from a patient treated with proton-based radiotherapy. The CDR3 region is CASSIVSGGGGETQYF. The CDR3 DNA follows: TGTGCCAGTAGTATTGTTAGCGGGGGCGGCGGGGAGACCCAGTACTTC.